Below are 11 T cell receptor beta chains sequenced from a single sample in a study of blood T cell repertoires in COVID-19 (dated by TCRdb to about 2020). The library relied on the immunoSEQ multiplex PCR assay. The immuneACCESS repertoire file appears here via TCRdb, limited to in-frame rearrangements. These files lack a portion of the clones; in checked studies, under half of the deficit traces to unresolved V genes, and the cause of the others is not known. This sample gives about 110,000 clones in total; under 75% of them show up just once. The ten largest clones add up to approximately 6.2% of the sample. The material sequenced was peripheral blood. The receptors come from a man older than 75 with acute or convalescent COVID-19.

The chain joins TRBV11-2 to TRBJ2-3; tentative D call: TRBD2 (6 bases). The CDR3 length is 14 residues. Per the germline V gene, CDR1 is SGHAT and CDR2 is FQNNGV. V lost 8 bases and J lost 1, with 13 bases in between. This CDR3 is CASRPPGGTDTQYF. In DNA, the CDR3 is TGTGCCAGCCGCCCTCCGGGAGGCACAGATACGCAGTATTTT.

This clone was recorded once. The chain recombines TRBV18 with TRBJ1-1; 7 nucleotides align to TRBD1. This CDR3 contains 13 residues. After removal of 5 bases from V and 1 base from J, the junction contained 1 base not matched to a gene. The germline V gene has CDR1 KGHSH and CDR2 LQKENI. The CDR3 spells CASSRTGNTEAFF. CDR3 DNA: TGTGCCAGCTCAAGGACAGGGAACACTGAAGCTTTCTTT.

This clone was seen many times. CDR3 in DNA: TGTGCCAGTAGTAGCGGGAGGGCCGGGGAGCAGTTCTTC. This codes for CASSSGRAGEQFF. The gene calls are TRBV19 and TRBJ2-1, with 9 bases that match TRBD2. This CDR3 comprises 13 residues. Germline V lookup: CDR1 LNHDA, CDR2 SQIVND (reference sequence). V lost 4 bases to trimming and J lost 10 bases; unmatched junction nucleotides: 5. The whole variable domain, filled in from reference TRBV19 and TRBJ2-1, reads DGGITQSPKYLFRKEGQNVTLSCEQNLNHDAMYWYRQDPGQGLRLIYYSQIVNDFQKGDIAEGYSVSREKKESFPLTVTSAQKNPTAFYLCASSSGRAGEQFFGPGTRLTVL.

V gene TRBV7-6 combines with J gene TRBJ2-2; 8 bases are a match to TRBD2. Germline CDR1 reads SGHVS; CDR2 reads FNYEAQ. V lost 5 bases and J lost 9; bases outside the gene matches: 14. The length of the CDR3 is 16 residues. The CDR3 loop is CASSLSGRGGKRELFF. The CDR3 DNA sequence: TGTGCCAGCAGCCTGAGCGGGAGAGGAGGGAAGAGGGAGCTGTTTTTT.

V gene TRBV5-4 combines with J gene TRBJ2-7; TRBD2 is a possible D gene (6 bases). Looked up from germline, CDR1 is SGHNT and CDR2 is YYREEE (reference sequence). The CDR3 extends over 14 amino acids. V was pared by 4 bases and J by 0 bases, with 11 bases between. CDR3: CASSRDSSSYEQYF. For the CDR3, the DNA is TGTGCCAGCAGCCGGGACTCGAGCTCCTACGAGCAGTACTTC.

The chain employs TRBV5-4 and TRBJ2-3; 9 bases line up with TRBD2. The germline CDR1 and CDR2 sequences are SGHNT and YYREEE (reference sequence). J gave up 4 bases and V 5 bases, and 17 bases lay outside the gene matches. The CDR3 is 18 amino acids. The DNA of the CDR3 is TGTGCCAGCAGTCCGACTAGCGGAAGTTTGATAGTGTCAGATACGCAGTATTTT. This codes for CASSPTSGSLIVSDTQYF.

This clone has just one count. The chain couples TRBV29-1 to TRBJ2-3; D is ambiguous. Germline V lookup: CDR1 SQVTM, CDR2 ANQGSEA. Trimming cost V 6 bases and J 2 bases, with 12 bases left between them. The CDR3 loop spans 13 amino acids. This chain's CDR3 is CSVDIGHTDTQYF. CDR3 coding DNA: TGCAGCGTCGATATTGGGCACACAGATACGCAGTATTTT.

This sequence joins TRBV10-3 and TRBJ1-5; 7 bases align to TRBD1. This CDR3 has 13 amino acids. Per the germline V gene, CDR1 is ENHRY and CDR2 is SYGVKD. V lost 10 bases, J lost 4 bases, and 7 bases stayed unmatched. The CDR3 sequence is CATTNRGNQPQHF. CDR3 coding DNA: TGTGCCACTACCAACAGGGGAAATCAGCCCCAGCATTTT.

The chain is built from TRBV5-6 and TRBJ2-7; maybe TRBD2 (5 bases). Germline V gene lookup returns CDR1 SGHDT and CDR2 YYEEEE. The V gene lost 4 bases and the J gene lost 5 bases, with 10 bases spanning the gap. CDR3 length: 12 residues. CDR3 in DNA: TGTGCCAGCAGCACTAGTCGGAACGAGCAGTACTTC. This codes for CASSTSRNEQYF.

The chain is built from TRBV2 and TRBJ2-5, with 12 bases lining up with TRBD2. Trimming at V came to 8 bases and at J to 5 bases, leaving 3 bases not matched to a gene. CDR1 and CDR2 (germline): SNHLY, FYNNEI. The CDR3 covers 13 residues. CDR3 coding DNA: TGTGCCAGCGCGACTAGCGGGAGTGAGACCCAGTACTTC. Translating gives CASATSGSETQYF. Variable domain in full (rest from reference TRBV2 and TRBJ2-5): EPEVTQTPSHQVTQMGQEVILRCVPISNHLYFYWYRQILGQKVEFLVSFYNNEISEKSEIFDDQFSVERPDGSNFTLKIRSTKLEDSAMYFCASATSGSETQYFGPGTRLLVL.

In this sample, this clone turned up many times. This chain connects TRBV6-5 to TRBJ2-3; no firm D call. Per the germline V gene, CDR1 is MNHEY and CDR2 is SVGAGI. CDR3 length equals 12 residues. Trimming cost V 6 bases and J 6 bases, with 10 bases left between them. CDR3 in DNA: TGTGCCAGCAGCCCCGGTTGGGATACGCAGTATTTT. It codes for CASSPGWDTQYF.